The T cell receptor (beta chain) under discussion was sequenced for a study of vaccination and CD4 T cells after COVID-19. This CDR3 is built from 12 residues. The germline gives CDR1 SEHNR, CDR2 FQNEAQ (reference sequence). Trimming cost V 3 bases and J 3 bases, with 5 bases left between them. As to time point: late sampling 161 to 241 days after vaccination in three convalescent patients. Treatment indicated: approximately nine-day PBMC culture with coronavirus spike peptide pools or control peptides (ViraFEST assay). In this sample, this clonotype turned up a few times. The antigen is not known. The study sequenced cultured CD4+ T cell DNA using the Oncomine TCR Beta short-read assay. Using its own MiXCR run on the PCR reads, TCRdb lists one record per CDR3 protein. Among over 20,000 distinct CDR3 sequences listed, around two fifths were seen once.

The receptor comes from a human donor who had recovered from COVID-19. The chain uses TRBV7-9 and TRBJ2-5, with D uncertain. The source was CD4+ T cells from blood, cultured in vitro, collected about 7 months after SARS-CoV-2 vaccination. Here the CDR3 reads CASSLNEETQYF. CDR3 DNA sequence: TGTGCCAGCAGCTTGAATGAAGAGACCCAGTACTTC.